This T cell receptor (beta chain) was documented in a study of T cells in Graves' hyperthyroidism and ophthalmopathy. TCR beta CDR3 region amplification was performed from RNA transcripts. RT-PCR in the first round (using the HTBI primer set) targeted the TCR CDR3. TCRdb ran MiXCR on the multiplex PCR reads and lists one entry per CDR3 protein. Among 550,000 to 600,000 distinct CDR3 sequences listed, 46% were seen once. Germline V gives CDR1 MGHRA, CDR2 YSYEKL. There are 17 residues in the CDR3. Trimming shortened V by 1 base and J by 2 bases, and 15 bases separated the two germline ends. The chain carries TRBV4-1 and TRBJ1-3; D is uncertain. Sequencing used peripheral blood or thyroid tissue (not recorded which). The clonotype was recovered from an adult woman with Graves' disease, either hyperthyroidism or ophthalmopathy (not recorded which). Here the CDR3 DNA reads TGCGCCAGCAGCCAAGGATTCAGTTTGGGTCCTGGAAACACCATATATTTT. It codes for CASSQGFSLGPGNTIYF.